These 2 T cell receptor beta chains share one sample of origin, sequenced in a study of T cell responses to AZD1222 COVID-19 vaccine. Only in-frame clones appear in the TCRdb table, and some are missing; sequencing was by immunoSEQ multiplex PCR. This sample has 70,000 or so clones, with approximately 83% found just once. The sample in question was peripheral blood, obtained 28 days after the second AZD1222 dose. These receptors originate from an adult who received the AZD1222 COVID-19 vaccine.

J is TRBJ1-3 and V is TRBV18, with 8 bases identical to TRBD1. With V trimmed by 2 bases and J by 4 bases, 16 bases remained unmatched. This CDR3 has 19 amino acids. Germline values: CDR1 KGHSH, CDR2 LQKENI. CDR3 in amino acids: CASSPYRGFPGAGGNTIYF. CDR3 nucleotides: TGTGCCAGCTCACCATACAGGGGGTTTCCCGGGGCCGGCGGAAACACCATATATTTT.

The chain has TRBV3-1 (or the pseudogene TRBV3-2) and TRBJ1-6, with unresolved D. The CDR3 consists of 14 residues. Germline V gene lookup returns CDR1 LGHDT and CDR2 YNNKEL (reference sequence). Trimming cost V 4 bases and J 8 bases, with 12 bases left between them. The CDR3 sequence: CASSRGNTDSPLHF. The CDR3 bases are TGTGCCAGCAGCCGAGGGAATACGGATTCACCCCTCCACTTT.